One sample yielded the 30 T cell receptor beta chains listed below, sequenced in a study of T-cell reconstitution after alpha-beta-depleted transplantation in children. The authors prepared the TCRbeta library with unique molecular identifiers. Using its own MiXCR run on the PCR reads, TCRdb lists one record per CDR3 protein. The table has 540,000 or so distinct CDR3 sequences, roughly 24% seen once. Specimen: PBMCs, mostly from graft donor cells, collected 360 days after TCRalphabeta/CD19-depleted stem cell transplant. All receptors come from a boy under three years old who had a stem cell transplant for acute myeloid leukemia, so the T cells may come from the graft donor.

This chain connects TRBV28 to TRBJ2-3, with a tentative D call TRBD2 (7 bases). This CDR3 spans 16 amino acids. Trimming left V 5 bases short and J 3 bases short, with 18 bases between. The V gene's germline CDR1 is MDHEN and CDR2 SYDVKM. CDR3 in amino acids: CASSPSGGLGTDTQYF. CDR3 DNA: TGTGCCAGCAGTCCCTCCGGGGGGCTAGGGACAGATACGCAGTATTTT.

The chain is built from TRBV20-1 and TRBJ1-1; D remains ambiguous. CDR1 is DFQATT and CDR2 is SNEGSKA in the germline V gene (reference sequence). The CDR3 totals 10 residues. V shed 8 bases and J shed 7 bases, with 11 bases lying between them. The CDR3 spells CSTRIFEAFF. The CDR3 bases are TGCAGTACCCGCATCTTTGAAGCTTTCTTT.

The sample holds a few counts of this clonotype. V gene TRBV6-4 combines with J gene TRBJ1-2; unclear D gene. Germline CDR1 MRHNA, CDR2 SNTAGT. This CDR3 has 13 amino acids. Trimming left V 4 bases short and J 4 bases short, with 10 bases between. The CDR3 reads CASSGEGGYGYTF. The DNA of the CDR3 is TGTGCCAGCAGTGGTGAAGGCGGCTATGGCTACACCTTC.

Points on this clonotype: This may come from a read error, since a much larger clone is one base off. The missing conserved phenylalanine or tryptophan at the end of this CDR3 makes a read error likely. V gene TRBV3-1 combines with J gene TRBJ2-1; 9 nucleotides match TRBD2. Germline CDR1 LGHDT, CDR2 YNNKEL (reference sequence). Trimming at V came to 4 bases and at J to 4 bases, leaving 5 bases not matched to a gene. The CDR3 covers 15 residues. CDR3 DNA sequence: TGTGCCAGCAGCCGCGGGGGGGGACCATACAATGAGCAGTTCTTG. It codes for CASSRGGGPYNEQFL.

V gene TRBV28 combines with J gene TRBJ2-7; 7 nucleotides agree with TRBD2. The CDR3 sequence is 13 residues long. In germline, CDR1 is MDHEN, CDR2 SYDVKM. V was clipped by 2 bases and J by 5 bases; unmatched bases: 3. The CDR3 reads CASSLGGVHEQYV. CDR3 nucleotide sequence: TGTGCCAGCAGTTTAGGGGGGGTCCACGAGCAGTACGTC.

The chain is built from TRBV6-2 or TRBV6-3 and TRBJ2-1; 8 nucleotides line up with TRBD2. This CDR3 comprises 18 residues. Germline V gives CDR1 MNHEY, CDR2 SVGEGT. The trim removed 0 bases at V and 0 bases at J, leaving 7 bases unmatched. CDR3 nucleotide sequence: TGTGCCAGCAGTTACTCGCGGGGGGCCCCTAACTCCTACAATGAGCAGTTCTTC. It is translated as CASSYSRGAPNSYNEQFF.

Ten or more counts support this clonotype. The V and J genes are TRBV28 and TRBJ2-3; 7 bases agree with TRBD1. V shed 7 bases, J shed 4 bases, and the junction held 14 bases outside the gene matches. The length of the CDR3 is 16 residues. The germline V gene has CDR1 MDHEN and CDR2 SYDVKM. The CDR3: CASNQPGTAMADTQYF. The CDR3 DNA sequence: TGTGCCAGCAACCAACCGGGGACAGCCATGGCAGATACGCAGTATTTT. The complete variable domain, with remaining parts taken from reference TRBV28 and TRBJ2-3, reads DVKVTQSSRYLVKRTGEKVFLECVQDMDHENMFWYRQDPGLGLRLIYFSYDVKMKEKGDIPEGYSVSREKKERFSLILESASTNQTSMYLCASNQPGTAMADTQYFGPGTRLTVL.

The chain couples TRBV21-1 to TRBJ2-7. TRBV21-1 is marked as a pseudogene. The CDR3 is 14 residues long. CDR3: CASSSGERYYEQYV. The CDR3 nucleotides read TGTGCCAGCAGCTCAGGCGAGAGATACTACGAGCAGTACGTC.

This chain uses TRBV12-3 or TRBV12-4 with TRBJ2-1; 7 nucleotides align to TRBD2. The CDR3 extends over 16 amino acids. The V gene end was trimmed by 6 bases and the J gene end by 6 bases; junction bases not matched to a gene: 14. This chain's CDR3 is CASRPQGGILGNEQFF. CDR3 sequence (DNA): TGTGCCAGCAGGCCCCAGGGAGGGATCTTGGGCAATGAGCAGTTCTTC.

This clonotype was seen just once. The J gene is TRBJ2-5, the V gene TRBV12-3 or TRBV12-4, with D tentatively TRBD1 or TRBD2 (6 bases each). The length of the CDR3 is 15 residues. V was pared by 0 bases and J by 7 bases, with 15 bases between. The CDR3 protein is CASSLAGGPKGTQYF. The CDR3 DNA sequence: TGTGCCAGCAGTTTAGCCGGGGGCCCTAAGGGGACCCAGTACTTC.

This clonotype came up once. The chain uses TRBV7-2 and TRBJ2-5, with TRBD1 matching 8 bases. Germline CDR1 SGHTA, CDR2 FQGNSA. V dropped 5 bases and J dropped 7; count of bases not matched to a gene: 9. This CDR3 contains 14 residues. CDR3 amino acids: CASSTGGRYRTQYF. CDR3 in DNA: TGTGCCAGCAGCACAGGGGGGCGGTATCGGACCCAGTACTTC.

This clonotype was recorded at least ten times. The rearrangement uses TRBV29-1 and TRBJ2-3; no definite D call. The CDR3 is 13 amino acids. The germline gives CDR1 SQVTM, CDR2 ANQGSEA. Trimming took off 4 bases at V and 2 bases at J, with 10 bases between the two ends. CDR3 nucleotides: TGCAGCGTTGTACCGGGCCCCACAGATACGCAGTATTTT. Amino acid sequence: CSVVPGPTDTQYF.

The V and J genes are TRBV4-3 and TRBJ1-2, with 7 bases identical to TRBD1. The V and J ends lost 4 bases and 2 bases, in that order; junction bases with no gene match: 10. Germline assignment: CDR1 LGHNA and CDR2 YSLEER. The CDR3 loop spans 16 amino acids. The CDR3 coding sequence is TGCGCCAGCAGCCCAAGACCAAAGGGACAGAACTATGGCTACACCTTC. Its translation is CASSPRPKGQNYGYTF.

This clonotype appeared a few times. CDR3 nucleotide sequence: TGTGCCAGCAGCTTACCCGGGACAGGACATCTCGAGCAGTACTTC. Translation gives CASSLPGTGHLEQYF. V usage is TRBV5-6 and J usage is TRBJ2-7; 8 positions match TRBD1. The CDR3 has 15 amino acids. V trimming: 2 bases; J trimming: 6 bases; junction bases outside the gene matches: 10. Per germline, CDR1 SGHDT and CDR2 YYEEEE.

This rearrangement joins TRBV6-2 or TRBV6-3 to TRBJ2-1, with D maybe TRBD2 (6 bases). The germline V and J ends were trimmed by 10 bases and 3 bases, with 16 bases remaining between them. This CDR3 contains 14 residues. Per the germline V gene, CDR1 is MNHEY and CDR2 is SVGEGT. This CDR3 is CAISEGPLYNEQFF. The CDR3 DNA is TGTGCCATCTCGGAGGGGCCCCTCTACAATGAGCAGTTCTTC.

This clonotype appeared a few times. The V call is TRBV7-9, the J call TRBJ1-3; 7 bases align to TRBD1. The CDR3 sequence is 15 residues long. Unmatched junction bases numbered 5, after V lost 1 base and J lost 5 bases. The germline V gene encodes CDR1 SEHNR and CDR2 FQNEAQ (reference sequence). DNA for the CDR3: TGTGCCAGCAGCTTAGGGCGACAGGGACGAAACACCATATATTTT. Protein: CASSLGRQGRNTIYF.

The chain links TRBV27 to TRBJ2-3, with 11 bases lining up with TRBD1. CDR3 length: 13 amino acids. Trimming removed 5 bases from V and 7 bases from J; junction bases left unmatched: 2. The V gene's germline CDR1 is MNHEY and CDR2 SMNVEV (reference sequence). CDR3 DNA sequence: TGTGCCAGCAGTCTGGACAGGGGGCATACGCAGTATTTT. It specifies CASSLDRGHTQYF.

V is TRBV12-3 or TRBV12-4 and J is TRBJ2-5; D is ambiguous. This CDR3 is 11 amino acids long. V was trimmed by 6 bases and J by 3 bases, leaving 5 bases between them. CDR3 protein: CASRLKETQYF. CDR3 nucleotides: TGTGCCAGCAGACTAAAAGAGACCCAGTACTTC.

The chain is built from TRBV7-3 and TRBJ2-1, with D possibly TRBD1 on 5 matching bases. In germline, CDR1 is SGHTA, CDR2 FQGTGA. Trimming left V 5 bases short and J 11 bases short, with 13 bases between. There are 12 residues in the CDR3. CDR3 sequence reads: CASSEGTGQQFF. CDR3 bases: TGTGCCAGCAGCGAAGGTACAGGTCAGCAGTTCTTC.

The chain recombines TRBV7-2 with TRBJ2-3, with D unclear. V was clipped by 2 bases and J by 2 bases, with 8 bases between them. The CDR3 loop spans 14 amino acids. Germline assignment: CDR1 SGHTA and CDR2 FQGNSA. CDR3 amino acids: CASSLYPHTDTQYF. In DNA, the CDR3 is TGTGCCAGCAGCTTATATCCGCACACAGATACGCAGTATTTT.

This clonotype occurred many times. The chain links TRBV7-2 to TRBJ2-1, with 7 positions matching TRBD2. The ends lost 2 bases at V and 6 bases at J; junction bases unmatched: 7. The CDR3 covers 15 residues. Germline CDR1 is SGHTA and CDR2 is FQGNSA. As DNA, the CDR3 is TGTGCCAGCAGCTTACGACTAGCTGGTGCCAATGAGCAGTTCTTC. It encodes CASSLRLAGANEQFF.

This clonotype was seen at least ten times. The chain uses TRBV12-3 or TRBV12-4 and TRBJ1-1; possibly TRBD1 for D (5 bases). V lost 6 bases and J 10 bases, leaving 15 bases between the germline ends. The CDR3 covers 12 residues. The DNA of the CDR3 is TGTGCCAGCAGGGCTGACAGCATCCGAGCTTTCTTT. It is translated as CASRADSIRAFF.

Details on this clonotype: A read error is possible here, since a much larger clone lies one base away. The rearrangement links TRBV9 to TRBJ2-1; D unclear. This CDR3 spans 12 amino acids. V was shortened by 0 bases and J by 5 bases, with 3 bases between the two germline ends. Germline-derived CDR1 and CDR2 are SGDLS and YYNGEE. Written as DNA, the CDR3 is TGTGCCAGCAGCGTAGTCAACAATGAGCAGTTCTTC. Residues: CASSVVNNEQFF.

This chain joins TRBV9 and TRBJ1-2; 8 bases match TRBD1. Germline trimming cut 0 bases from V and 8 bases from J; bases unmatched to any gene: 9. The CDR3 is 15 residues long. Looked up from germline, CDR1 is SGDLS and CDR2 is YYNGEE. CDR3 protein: CASSVEWQGAGGYTF. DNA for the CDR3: TGTGCCAGCAGCGTAGAATGGCAGGGGGCCGGGGGCTACACCTTC.

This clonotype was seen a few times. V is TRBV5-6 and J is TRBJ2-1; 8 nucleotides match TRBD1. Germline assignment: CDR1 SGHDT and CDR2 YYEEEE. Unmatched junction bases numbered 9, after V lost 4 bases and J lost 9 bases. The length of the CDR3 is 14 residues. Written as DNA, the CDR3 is TGTGCCAGCAGCCCCATGGCAGGGGGCTTTGAGCAGTTCTTC. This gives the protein CASSPMAGGFEQFF.

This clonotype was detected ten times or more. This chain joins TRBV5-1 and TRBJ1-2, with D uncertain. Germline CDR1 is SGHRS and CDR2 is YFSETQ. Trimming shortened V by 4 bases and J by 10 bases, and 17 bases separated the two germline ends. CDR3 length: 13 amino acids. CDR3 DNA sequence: TGCGCCAGCAGCCAAAGGAGGACCGATCCCTACACCTTC. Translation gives CASSQRRTDPYTF.

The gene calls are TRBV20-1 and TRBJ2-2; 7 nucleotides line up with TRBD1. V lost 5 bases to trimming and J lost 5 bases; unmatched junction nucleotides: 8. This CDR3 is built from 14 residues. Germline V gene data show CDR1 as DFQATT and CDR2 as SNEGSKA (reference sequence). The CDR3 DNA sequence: TGCAGTGCTTATAGACAGGGACAGACCGGGGAGCTGTTTTTT. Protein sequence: CSAYRQGQTGELFF.

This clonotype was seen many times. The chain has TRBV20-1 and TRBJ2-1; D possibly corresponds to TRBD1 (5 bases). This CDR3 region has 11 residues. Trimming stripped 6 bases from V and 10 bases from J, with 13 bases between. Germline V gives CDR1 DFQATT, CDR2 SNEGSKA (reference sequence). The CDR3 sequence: CSARSSGEQFF. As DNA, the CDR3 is TGCAGTGCGAGATCCTCAGGGGAGCAGTTCTTC.

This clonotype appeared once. CDR3 DNA: TGTGCCAGCAGCGGGGGGGCCTCTAGCACAGATACGCAGTATTTT. Its protein product is CASSGGASSTDTQYF. The chain employs TRBV9 and TRBJ2-3; D tentatively fits TRBD1 or TRBD2 (6 bases each). Germline V gives CDR1 SGDLS, CDR2 YYNGEE. CDR3 length equals 15 residues. V was cut by 3 bases and J by 0 bases, with 11 bases left in between.

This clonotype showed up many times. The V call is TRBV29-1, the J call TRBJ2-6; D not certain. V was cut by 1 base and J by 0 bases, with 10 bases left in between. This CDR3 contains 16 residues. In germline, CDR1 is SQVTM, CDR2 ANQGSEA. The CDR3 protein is CSVEGLKGSGANVLTF. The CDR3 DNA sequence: TGCAGCGTTGAAGGATTGAAGGGCTCTGGGGCCAACGTCCTGACTTTC.